One and the same sample provided the 30 T cell receptor beta chains below, sequenced in a study of beta chain features in type 1 diabetes. Of the isolated RNA, all was reverse transcribed, and so the sequenced material was expressed TCRB transcripts. Sequencing used immunoSEQ multiplex PCR; TCRdb keeps in-frame clones, though not all of them. The sample carries 240,000 or so clones, 25% to 30% recorded once. Sequences were obtained from central memory CD4+ T cells from blood. The origin of the receptors is a man aged 25-45 years in good health.

This clone has ten or more counts. CDR3 bases: TGCAGCGTTGAATACAGGGCGAATGGCTACACCTTC. Amino acid sequence: CSVEYRANGYTF. This rearrangement joins TRBV29-1 to TRBJ1-2; D is possibly TRBD1 (6 bases). CDR1 and CDR2 (germline): SQVTM, ANQGSEA. The length of the CDR3 is 12 residues. Trimming shortened V by 2 bases and J by 6 bases, and 10 bases separated the two germline ends.

This clone was found many times. The chain is built from TRBV28 and TRBJ2-1; weak D call: TRBD2 (7 bases). The CDR3 has 15 residues. Trimming removed 3 bases at V and 6 bases at J, with 15 bases between. The germline V gene encodes CDR1 MDHEN and CDR2 SYDVKM. CDR3 in amino acids: CASSFLLGGGNEQFF. The CDR3 DNA reads TGTGCCAGCAGTTTTCTCTTGGGAGGGGGCAATGAGCAGTTCTTC.

On this clone: A much more abundant neighbour one base away suggests this may be a read error. The chain is built from TRBV2 and TRBJ1-2, with TRBD1 identical over 7 bases. Unmatched junction bases numbered 5, after V lost 6 bases and J lost 4 bases. The CDR3 runs 13 residues. The germline V gene has CDR1 SNHLY and CDR2 FYNNEI. The CDR3 sequence: CASSPGQTYGYTF. CDR3 DNA: TGTGCCAGCAGCCCGGGACAGACCTATGGCTACACCTTC.

This chain joins TRBV4-3 and TRBJ2-1; D is perhaps TRBD2 (5 bases). Between the trimmed V and J ends, which lost 0 bases and 10 bases, there was a span of 10 bases. CDR1 and CDR2 (germline): LGHNA, YSLEER. The CDR3 consists of 13 residues. The DNA of the CDR3 is TGCGCCAGCAGCCAAGACGGTGGAGGCGAGCAGTTCTTC. Its protein is CASSQDGGGEQFF.

This clone appeared a few times. The gene calls are TRBV4-3 and TRBJ2-7, with a tentative D call TRBD2 (6 bases). Germline loops: CDR1 LGHNA, CDR2 YSLEER. V lost 1 base, J lost 5 bases, and 15 bases lay in between. This CDR3 spans 15 amino acids. Here the CDR3 reads CASSQAAGSGNEQYF. In nucleotides, the CDR3 is TGCGCCAGCAGCCAAGCAGCGGGTAGCGGCAACGAGCAGTACTTC.

Concerning this clone itself: This specimen includes other DNA sequences encoding the same CDR3. The chain joins TRBV30 to TRBJ2-7; 8 bases agree with TRBD1. V lost 0 bases to trimming and J lost 1 base; unmatched junction nucleotides: 2. Per the germline V gene, CDR1 is GTSNPN and CDR2 is SVGIG (reference sequence). The CDR3 totals 14 residues. Here the CDR3 DNA reads TGTGCCTGGAGTGTGCAGGGGGCTTCCTACGAGCAGTACTTC. Protein: CAWSVQGASYEQYF. Complete variable domain (other parts from reference TRBV30 and TRBJ2-7): SQTIHQWPATLVQPVGSPLSLECTVEGTSNPNLYWYRQAAGRGLQLLFYSVGIGQISSEVPQNLSASRPQDRQFILSSKKLLLSDSGFYLCAWSVQGASYEQYFGPGTRLTVT.

This chain uses TRBV30 with TRBJ1-5; D may be TRBD1 (6 bases). V was trimmed by 5 bases and J by 7 bases, leaving 18 bases between them. CDR1 GTSNPN and CDR2 SVGIG come from the germline V gene (reference sequence). There are 14 residues in the CDR3. CDR3 amino acids: CAWAAGDSGQPQHF. The DNA for the CDR3 is TGTGCCTGGGCGGCAGGGGACTCGGGGCAGCCCCAGCATTTT.

This clone was seen more than once but under ten times. The chain combines TRBV7-9 with TRBJ2-1; D unclear. The CDR3 loop spans 13 amino acids. V shed 2 bases and J shed 7 bases, with 9 bases lying between them. Germline CDR1 and CDR2: SEHNR and FQNEAQ (reference sequence). CDR3 sequence (DNA): TGTGCCAGCAGCTTAAGCCTACCAAATGAGCAGTTCTTC. Its translation is CASSLSLPNEQFF.

The chain carries TRBV7-2 and TRBJ2-5; 10 bases fit TRBD2. CDR1 and CDR2 from the germline V gene are SGHTA and FQGNSA. This CDR3 is 13 amino acids long. The V and J ends lost 5 bases and 5 bases, in that order; junction bases with no gene match: 2. DNA for the CDR3: TGTGCCAGCAGCAAGCGGGGGGGTGAGACCCAGTACTTC. Residues: CASSKRGGETQYF. The full variable domain, with the rest looked up from reference TRBV7-2 and TRBJ2-5, is GAGVSQSPSNKVTEKGKDVELRCDPISGHTALYWYRQSLGQGLEFLIYFQGNSAPDKSGLPSDRFSAERTGGSVSTLTIQRTQQEDSAVYLCASSKRGGETQYFGPGTRLLVL.

Regarding this clone: A read error may account for a junction end that differs from germline. The V call is TRBV10-3, the J call TRBJ2-5, with TRBD2 matching 8 bases. The germline V gene has CDR1 ENHRY and CDR2 SYGVKD. The CDR3 loop spans 13 amino acids. CDR3 sequence: CAISESVAGRVHF. The CDR3 DNA sequence: TGTGCCATCAGTGAGTCGGTAGCGGGACGGGTTCACTTC.

This clone was counted a few times. The J gene is TRBJ1-2, the V gene TRBV30; D is uncertain. Between the trimmed V and J ends, which lost 3 bases and 8 bases, there was a span of 13 bases. Germline V gene data show CDR1 as GTSNPN and CDR2 as SVGIG (reference sequence). The CDR3 is 12 amino acids. The CDR3 protein is CAWRVQVGGYTF. CDR3 coding DNA: TGTGCCTGGAGGGTCCAGGTTGGGGGCTACACCTTC.

This clone was counted a few times. The chain uses TRBV29-1 and TRBJ2-3; D remains unclear. Germline V gene lookup returns CDR1 SQVTM and CDR2 ANQGSEA. This CDR3 is built from 12 residues. V was cut by 0 bases and J by 11 bases, with 12 bases left in between. The CDR3 sequence: CSVEEGGSKQYF. The CDR3 DNA follows: TGCAGCGTTGAAGAAGGTGGCAGTAAGCAGTATTTT.

A few counts support this clone. The chain is built from TRBV29-1 and TRBJ2-5, with 8 bases aligning to TRBD2. CDR1 and CDR2 (germline): SQVTM, ANQGSEA. V trimming: 4 bases; J trimming: 0 bases; junction bases outside the gene matches: 7. This CDR3 is 15 amino acids long. The CDR3 region is CSVVLRGRNQETQYF. CDR3 sequence (DNA): TGCAGCGTTGTTTTGCGCGGGAGGAACCAAGAGACCCAGTACTTC.

The genes are TRBV5-1 and TRBJ2-1, with a weak D call TRBD2 (5 bases). Deletions cut 1 base from V and 2 bases from J, with 7 bases between. Germline-derived CDR1 and CDR2 are SGHRS and YFSETQ. This CDR3 spans 14 amino acids. The CDR3 DNA reads TGCGCCAGCAGCTTGCAGCGGACCTACAATGAGCAGTTCTTC. Translating it yields CASSLQRTYNEQFF.

This clone has just a few counts. The chain employs TRBV5-1 and TRBJ2-1, with 9 nucleotides matching TRBD1. Germline CDR1 SGHRS, CDR2 YFSETQ. The ends lost 7 bases at V and 8 bases at J; junction bases unmatched: 7. CDR3 length: 13 residues. This chain's CDR3 is CASRGDRVDEQFF. CDR3 sequence (DNA): TGCGCCAGCCGGGGGGACAGGGTAGATGAGCAGTTCTTC.

The V call is TRBV6-5, the J call TRBJ2-1, with a tentative D call TRBD1 (6 bases). CDR3 length equals 15 residues. V lost 0 bases to trimming and J lost 8 bases, with 14 bases between them. Germline assignment: CDR1 MNHEY and CDR2 SVGAGI. The CDR3 loop is CASSYSPRGTYEQFF. DNA of the CDR3: TGTGCCAGCAGTTACTCACCCAGGGGCACCTATGAGCAGTTCTTC.

The rearrangement uses TRBV18 and TRBJ2-2; TRBD1 aligns across 7 bases. Trimming cost V 6 bases and J 4 bases; bases outside gene matches: 14. Germline loops: CDR1 KGHSH, CDR2 LQKENI. This CDR3 has 17 residues. CDR3 amino acids: CASSTTRPGQVTGELFF. The CDR3, as DNA: TGTGCCAGCTCCACGACCCGTCCCGGACAGGTCACCGGGGAGCTGTTTTTT. Supplemented by reference TRBV18 and TRBJ2-2, the full variable domain reads NAGVMQNPRHLVRRRGQEARLRCSPMKGHSHVYWYRQLPEEGLKFMVYLQKENIIDESGMPKERFSAEFPKEGPSILRIQQVVRGDSAAYFCASSTTRPGQVTGELFFGEGSRLTVL.

The table lists this clone with a few counts. J is TRBJ2-3 and V is TRBV4-2, with 10 bases aligning to TRBD2. Germline trimming cut 0 bases from V and 11 bases from J; bases unmatched to any gene: 14. Germline V gene data show CDR1 as LGHNA and CDR2 as YNFKEQ. The CDR3 totals 17 residues. CDR3 DNA sequence: TGTGCCAGCAGCCAAGAGAGATCGAGCGGGGGGGTAGTGGAGCAGTATTTT. Its protein is CASSQERSSGGVVEQYF.

This clone occurred a few times. The chain employs TRBV19 and TRBJ2-3; TRBD2 matches 12 bases. V lost 2 bases and J lost 4; bases outside the gene matches: 10. The CDR3 consists of 18 residues. Germline V CDR1 and CDR2: LNHDA, SQIVND (reference sequence). This CDR3 reads CASSIRTSGVSPADTQYF. CDR3 nucleotide sequence: TGTGCCAGTAGTATACGGACTAGCGGGGTCTCTCCGGCAGATACGCAGTATTTT.

The chain is built from TRBV13 and TRBJ2-3, with 8 positions matching TRBD1. CDR3 length: 16 amino acids. Germline CDR1 reads PRHDT; CDR2 reads FYEKMQ (reference sequence). Unmatched junction bases numbered 10, after V lost 5 bases and J lost 3 bases. CDR3 in DNA: TGTGCCAGCAGCCACCGCCGCGACAGGGGAACAGATACGCAGTATTTT. Protein: CASSHRRDRGTDTQYF.

This clone was detected only a few times. The chain recombines TRBV30 with TRBJ2-1, with 10 bases aligning to TRBD2. Losses at the gene ends were 2 bases for V and 6 bases for J; bases not matched to a gene: 7. The CDR3 is 15 residues long. CDR1 and CDR2 from the germline V gene are GTSNPN and SVGIG (reference sequence). The CDR3 bases are TGTGCCTGGAGTCGGGCTAGCGGGGGTAGCAATGAGCAGTTCTTC. Protein sequence: CAWSRASGGSNEQFF.

V gene TRBV27 combines with J gene TRBJ2-3, with TRBD1 matching over 7 bases. Germline CDR1 MNHEY, CDR2 SMNVEV (reference sequence). The junction had 6 bases not matched to a gene; V was cut back by 4 bases and J by 2 bases. The CDR3 has 15 amino acids. Here the CDR3 reads CASSYRDRPTDTQYF. The DNA for the CDR3 is TGTGCCAGCAGTTACCGGGACAGACCCACAGATACGCAGTATTTT.

A few counts support this clone. The gene calls are TRBV19 and TRBJ1-3; the D is unclear. This CDR3 contains 11 residues. V lost 8 bases and J lost 1, with 3 bases in between. CDR1 LNHDA and CDR2 SQIVND come from the germline V gene (reference sequence). CDR3 sequence (DNA): TGTGCCAGTGGGTCTGGAAACACCATATATTTT. Amino acids: CASGSGNTIYF.

This clone was observed a single time. Other DNA sequences in the same sample also yield this CDR3. The chain joins TRBV6-1 to TRBJ1-6; a possible D gene is TRBD1 (5 bases). The germline CDR1 and CDR2 sequences are MNHNS and SASEGT. Between the trimmed V and J ends, which lost 6 bases and 13 bases, there was a span of 19 bases. CDR3 length: 14 residues. CDR3 sequence reads: CASRDWDSFSPLHF. The CDR3 bases are TGTGCCAGCAGGGATTGGGACTCTTTTTCCCCCCTCCACTTT.

This clone showed up many times. V gene TRBV5-6 combines with J gene TRBJ2-1, with unresolved D. The ends were cut back, 3 bases at V and 6 bases at J, with 7 bases in the middle. The CDR3 loop spans 12 amino acids. The germline CDR1 and CDR2 sequences are SGHDT and YYEEEE. Here the CDR3 DNA reads TGTGCCAGCAGCTCTTACAGCAATGAGCAGTTCTTC. Translation: CASSSYSNEQFF.

This clone was detected only a few times. The chain is built from TRBV19 and TRBJ1-5; no definite D call. V gave up 3 bases and J gave up 5 bases, with 11 bases separating them. This CDR3 has 14 residues. Per germline, CDR1 LNHDA and CDR2 SQIVND (reference sequence). The CDR3 region is CASSIRGLDQPQHF. For the CDR3, the DNA is TGTGCCAGTAGTATTCGAGGACTCGATCAGCCCCAGCATTTT. Looking up the rest from reference TRBV19 and TRBJ1-5 gives the full variable domain: DGGITQSPKYLFRKEGQNVTLSCEQNLNHDAMYWYRQDPGQGLRLIYYSQIVNDFQKGDIAEGYSVSREKKESFPLTVTSAQKNPTAFYLCASSIRGLDQPQHFGDGTRLSIL.

This clone was counted only a few times. V gene TRBV7-2 combines with J gene TRBJ1-1; TRBD1 matches at 7 bases. The CDR3 has 13 amino acids. J gave up 9 bases and V 1 base, and 5 bases lay outside the gene matches. Germline V lookup: CDR1 SGHTA, CDR2 FQGNSA. CDR3 bases: TGTGCCAGCAGCTTAGAGACAGGGATTAAAGCTTTCTTT. Its protein product is CASSLETGIKAFF.

The chain is built from TRBV2 and TRBJ1-5; perhaps TRBD1 as D (5 bases). Germline CDR1 and CDR2: SNHLY and FYNNEI. The CDR3 contains 14 residues. Trimming shortened V by 3 bases and J by 5 bases, and 11 bases separated the two germline ends. The CDR3 spells CASSEVREDQPQHF. In DNA, the CDR3 is TGTGCCAGCAGTGAGGTCAGGGAGGATCAGCCCCAGCATTTT. Based on the CDR3 plus reference TRBV2 and TRBJ1-5, the full variable domain is EPEVTQTPSHQVTQMGQEVILRCVPISNHLYFYWYRQILGQKVEFLVSFYNNEISEKSEIFDDQFSVERPDGSNFTLKIRSTKLEDSAMYFCASSEVREDQPQHFGDGTRLSIL.

This clone has more than one count but fewer than ten. This chain links TRBV6-5 with TRBJ1-2; D unresolved. With 10 bases removed from V and 0 bases from J, the gap between germline ends came to 15 bases. Per germline, CDR1 MNHEY and CDR2 SVGAGI. The CDR3 runs 14 residues. CDR3 in amino acids: CATRRLSTNYGYTF. CDR3 sequence (DNA): TGTGCCACCCGACGTCTCAGCACTAACTATGGCTACACCTTC.

J is TRBJ2-5 and V is TRBV9; 10 bases match TRBD2. V dropped 1 base and J dropped 3; count of bases not matched to a gene: 6. This CDR3 comprises 16 residues. Per germline, CDR1 SGDLS and CDR2 YYNGEE. The CDR3 coding sequence is TGTGCCAGCAGCGTAAGCGGGAGGGCCGGAGAAGAGACCCAGTACTTC. This codes for CASSVSGRAGEETQYF.